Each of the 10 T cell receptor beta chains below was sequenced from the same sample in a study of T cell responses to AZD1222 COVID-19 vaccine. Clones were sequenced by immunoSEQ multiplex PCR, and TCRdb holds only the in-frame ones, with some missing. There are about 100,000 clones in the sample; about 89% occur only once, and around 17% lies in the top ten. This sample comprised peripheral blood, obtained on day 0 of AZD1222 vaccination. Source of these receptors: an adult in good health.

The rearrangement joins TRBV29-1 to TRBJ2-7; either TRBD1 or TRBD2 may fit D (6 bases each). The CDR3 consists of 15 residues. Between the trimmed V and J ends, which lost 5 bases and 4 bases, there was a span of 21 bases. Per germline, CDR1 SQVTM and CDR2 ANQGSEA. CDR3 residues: CSVRRVERGAYEQYF. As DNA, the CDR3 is TGCAGCGTTAGGAGGGTCGAAAGGGGGGCTTACGAGCAGTACTTC.

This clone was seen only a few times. The CDR3 sequence: CASSLNGDGYTF. The CDR3 DNA reads as TGCGCCAGCAGCTTGAATGGTGATGGCTACACCTTC. The rearrangement uses TRBV5-1 and TRBJ1-2; D remains unclear. This CDR3 contains 12 residues. The germline V gene encodes CDR1 SGHRS and CDR2 YFSETQ. V lost 1 base and J 6 bases, leaving 7 bases between the germline ends.

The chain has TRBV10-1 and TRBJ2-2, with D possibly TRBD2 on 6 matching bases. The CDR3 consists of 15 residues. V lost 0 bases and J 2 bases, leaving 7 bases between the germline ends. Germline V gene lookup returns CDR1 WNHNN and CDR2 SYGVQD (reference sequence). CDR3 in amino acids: CASSESGRNTGELFF. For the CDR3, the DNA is TGCGCCAGCAGTGAGTCCGGGAGAAACACCGGGGAGCTGTTTTTT.

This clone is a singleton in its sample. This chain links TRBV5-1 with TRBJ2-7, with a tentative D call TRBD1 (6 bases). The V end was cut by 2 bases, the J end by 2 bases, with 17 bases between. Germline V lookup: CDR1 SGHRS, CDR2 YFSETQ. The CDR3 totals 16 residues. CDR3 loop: CASSFSTQGPTYEQYF. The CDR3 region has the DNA TGCGCCAGCAGCTTTTCAACGCAGGGGCCGACCTACGAGCAGTACTTC.

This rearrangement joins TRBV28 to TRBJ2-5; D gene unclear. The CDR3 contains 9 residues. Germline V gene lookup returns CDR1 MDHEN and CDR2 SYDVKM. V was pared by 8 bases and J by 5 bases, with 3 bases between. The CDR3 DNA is TGTGCCAGCGGGGAGACCCAGTACTTC. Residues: CASGETQYF.

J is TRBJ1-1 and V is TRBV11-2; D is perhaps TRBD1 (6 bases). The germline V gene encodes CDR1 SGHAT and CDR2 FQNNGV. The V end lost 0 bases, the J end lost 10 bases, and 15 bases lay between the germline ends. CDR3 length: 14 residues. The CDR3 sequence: CASSLEDNRVGAFF. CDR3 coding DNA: TGTGCCAGCAGCTTAGAGGATAACAGGGTGGGAGCTTTCTTT. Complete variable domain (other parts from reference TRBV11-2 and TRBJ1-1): EAGVAQSPRYKIIEKRQSVAFWCNPISGHATLYWYQQILGQGPKLLIQFQNNGVVDDSQLPKDRFSAERLKGVDSTLKIQPAKLEDSAVYLCASSLEDNRVGAFFGQGTRLTVV.

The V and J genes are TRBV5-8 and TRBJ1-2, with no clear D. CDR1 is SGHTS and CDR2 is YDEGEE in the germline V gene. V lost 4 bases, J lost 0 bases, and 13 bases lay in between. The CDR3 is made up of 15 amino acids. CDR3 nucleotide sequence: TGTGCCAGCAGCCCGGACCCACAAGCTAACTATGGCTACACCTTC. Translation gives CASSPDPQANYGYTF.

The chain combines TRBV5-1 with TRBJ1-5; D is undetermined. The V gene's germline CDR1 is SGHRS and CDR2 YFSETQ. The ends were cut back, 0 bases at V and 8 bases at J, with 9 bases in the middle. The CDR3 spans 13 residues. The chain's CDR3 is CASSLGPLEPQHF. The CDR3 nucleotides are TGCGCCAGCAGCTTGGGTCCCTTGGAGCCCCAGCATTTT.

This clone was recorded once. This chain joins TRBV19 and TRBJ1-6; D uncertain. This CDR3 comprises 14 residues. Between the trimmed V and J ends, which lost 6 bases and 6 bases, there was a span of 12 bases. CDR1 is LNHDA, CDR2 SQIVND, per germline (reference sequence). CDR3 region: CASSRAAPNSPLHF. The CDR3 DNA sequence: TGTGCCAGTAGCCGGGCGGCGCCTAATTCACCCCTCCACTTT.

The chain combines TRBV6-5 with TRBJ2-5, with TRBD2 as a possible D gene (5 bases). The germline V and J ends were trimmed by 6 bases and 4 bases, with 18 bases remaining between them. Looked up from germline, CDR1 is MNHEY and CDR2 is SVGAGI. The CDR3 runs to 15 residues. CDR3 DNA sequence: TGTGCCAGCAGACCTGTCGCCGATCGGGGAGAGACCCAGTACTTC. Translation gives CASRPVADRGETQYF.